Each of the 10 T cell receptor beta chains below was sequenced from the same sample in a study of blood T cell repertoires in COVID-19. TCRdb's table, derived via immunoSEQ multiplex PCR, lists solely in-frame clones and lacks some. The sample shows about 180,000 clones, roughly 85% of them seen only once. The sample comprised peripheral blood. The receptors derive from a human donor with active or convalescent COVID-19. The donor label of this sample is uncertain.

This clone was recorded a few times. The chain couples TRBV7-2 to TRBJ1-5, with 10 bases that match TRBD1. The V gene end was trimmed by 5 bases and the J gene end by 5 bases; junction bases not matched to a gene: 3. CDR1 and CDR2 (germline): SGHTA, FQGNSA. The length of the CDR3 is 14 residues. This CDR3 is CASSGQGVDQPQHF. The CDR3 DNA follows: TGTGCCAGCAGCGGACAGGGGGTAGATCAGCCCCAGCATTTT.

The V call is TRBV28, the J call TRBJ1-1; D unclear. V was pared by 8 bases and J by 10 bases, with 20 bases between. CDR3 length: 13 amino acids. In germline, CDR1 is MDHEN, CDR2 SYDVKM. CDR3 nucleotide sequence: TGTGCCAGCGCCTCTCGTGCGCGGTTAAGAGCTTTCTTT. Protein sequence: CASASRARLRAFF.

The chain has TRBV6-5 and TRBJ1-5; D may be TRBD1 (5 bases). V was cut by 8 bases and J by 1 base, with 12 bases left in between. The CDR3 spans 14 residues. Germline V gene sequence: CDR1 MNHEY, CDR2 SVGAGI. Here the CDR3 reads CASCRERSNQPQHF. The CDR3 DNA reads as TGTGCCAGCTGCAGGGAAAGAAGCAATCAGCCCCAGCATTTT.

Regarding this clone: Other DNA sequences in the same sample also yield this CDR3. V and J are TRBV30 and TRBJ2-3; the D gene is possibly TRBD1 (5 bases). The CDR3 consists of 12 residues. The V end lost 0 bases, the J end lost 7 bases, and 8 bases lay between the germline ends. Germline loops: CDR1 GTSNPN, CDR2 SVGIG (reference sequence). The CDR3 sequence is CAWSVSGNTQYF. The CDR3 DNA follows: TGTGCCTGGAGTGTTTCAGGGAATACGCAGTATTTT.

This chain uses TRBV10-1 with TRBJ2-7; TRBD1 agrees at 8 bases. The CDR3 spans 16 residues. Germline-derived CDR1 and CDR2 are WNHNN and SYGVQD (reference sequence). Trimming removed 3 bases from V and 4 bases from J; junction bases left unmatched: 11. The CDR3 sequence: CASSENWDRKEYEQYF. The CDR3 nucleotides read TGCGCCAGCAGTGAAAATTGGGACAGGAAAGAGTACGAGCAGTACTTC.

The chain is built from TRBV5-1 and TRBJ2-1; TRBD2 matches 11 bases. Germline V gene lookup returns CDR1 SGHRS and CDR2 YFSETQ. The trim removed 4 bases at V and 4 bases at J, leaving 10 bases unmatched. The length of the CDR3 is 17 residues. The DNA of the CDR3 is TGCGCCAGCAGCCGAGAAATACTAGCGGGAGAATACAATGAGCAGTTCTTC. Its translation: CASSREILAGEYNEQFF.

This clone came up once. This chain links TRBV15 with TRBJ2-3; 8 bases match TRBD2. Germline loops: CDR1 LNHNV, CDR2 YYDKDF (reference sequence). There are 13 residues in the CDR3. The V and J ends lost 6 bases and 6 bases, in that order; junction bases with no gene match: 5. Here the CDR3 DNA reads TGTGCCACCAGTCGGGGGGGTATGGATACGCAGTATTTT. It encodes CATSRGGMDTQYF.

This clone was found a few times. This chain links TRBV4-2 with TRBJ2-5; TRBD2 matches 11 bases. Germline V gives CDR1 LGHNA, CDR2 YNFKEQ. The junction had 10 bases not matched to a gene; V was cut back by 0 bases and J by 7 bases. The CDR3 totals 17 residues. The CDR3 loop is CASSQESGSGGAGTQYF. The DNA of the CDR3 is TGTGCCAGCAGCCAAGAATCTGGTAGCGGGGGGGCCGGGACCCAGTACTTC.

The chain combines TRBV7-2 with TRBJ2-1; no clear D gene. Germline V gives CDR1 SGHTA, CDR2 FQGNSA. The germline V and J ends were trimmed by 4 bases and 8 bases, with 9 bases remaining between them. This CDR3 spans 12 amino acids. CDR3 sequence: CASSYTVDEQFF. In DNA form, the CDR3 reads TGTGCCAGCAGCTACACCGTGGATGAGCAGTTCTTC.

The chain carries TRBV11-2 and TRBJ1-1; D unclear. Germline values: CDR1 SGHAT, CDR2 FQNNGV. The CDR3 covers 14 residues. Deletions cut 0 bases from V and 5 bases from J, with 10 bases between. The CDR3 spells CASSLDSRRTEAFF. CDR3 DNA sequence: TGTGCCAGCAGCTTAGATAGTCGTCGGACTGAAGCTTTCTTT.